What follows are 20 T cell receptor beta chains derived from one specimen sequenced in a study of response to subunit inactivated influenza vaccine. TCRdb analysed the RT-PCR reads with MiXCR anew, one entry per CDR3 protein. The table has 490,000 or so distinct CDR3 sequences, 6.5% to 8% seen once. The sample in question was PBMCs from blood, obtained 23 to 25 months after vaccination. The receptors here all came from a man between 45 and 75 years old who received an inactivated influenza vaccine.

This clonotype was seen ten or more times. The chain couples TRBV6-5 to TRBJ2-7; D remains ambiguous. The germline CDR1 and CDR2 sequences are MNHEY and SVGAGI. V was trimmed by 2 bases and J by 0 bases, leaving 8 bases between them. CDR3 size: 14 residues. Here the CDR3 DNA reads TGTGCCAGCAGTTACGTAGACGGCTCCTACGAGCAGTACTTC. Its protein is CASSYVDGSYEQYF.

The chain recombines TRBV5-1 with TRBJ1-4, with D perhaps matching TRBD1 (5 bases). There are 16 residues in the CDR3. Germline-derived CDR1 and CDR2 are SGHRS and YFSETQ. V lost 3 bases and J 4 bases, leaving 16 bases between the germline ends. DNA of the CDR3: TGCGCCAGCAGCTCGGGGAGGGGAATTGGTAATGAAAAACTGTTTTTT. It encodes CASSSGRGIGNEKLFF.

The chain is built from TRBV20-1 and TRBJ1-5, with 8 bases aligning to TRBD1. Trimming cost V 7 bases and J 4 bases; bases outside gene matches: 15. CDR1 is DFQATT and CDR2 is SNEGSKA in the germline V gene (reference sequence). The CDR3 totals 16 residues. The CDR3 loop reads CSGIESIGQGNQPQHF. In DNA form, the CDR3 reads TGCAGTGGCATAGAGAGCATTGGACAGGGTAATCAGCCCCAGCATTTT.

Only a few counts were recorded for this clonotype. The chain links TRBV12-3 or TRBV12-4 to TRBJ2-7, with 11 bases fitting TRBD1. With V trimmed by 6 bases and J by 5 bases, 6 bases remained unmatched. The CDR3 is 14 amino acids. The CDR3 reads CASSYGQGADEQYF. CDR3 coding DNA: TGTGCCAGCAGCTACGGACAGGGGGCCGACGAGCAGTACTTC.

This clonotype was observed a few times. V gene TRBV19 combines with J gene TRBJ1-3, with D unresolved. V dropped 5 bases and J dropped 8 bases, with 19 bases sitting between them. Germline V gene data show CDR1 as LNHDA and CDR2 as SQIVND (reference sequence). CDR3 length equals 15 residues. The CDR3 DNA reads TGTGCCAGTAGTCCCCGGACGCGAATCGGGGACACCATATATTTT. It encodes CASSPRTRIGDTIYF.

This clonotype was seen more than once but under ten times. The J gene is TRBJ2-5, the V gene TRBV20-1; either TRBD1 or TRBD2 may supply D (5 bases each). The V and J ends lost 5 bases and 4 bases respectively, with 8 bases between them. The CDR3 spans 11 residues. In germline, CDR1 is DFQATT, CDR2 SNEGSKA (reference sequence). CDR3 DNA sequence: TGCAGTGCTGGGGGTTCAGAGACCCAGTACTTC. It is translated as CSAGGSETQYF.

This clonotype has a count of ten or more. The chain uses TRBV3-1 and TRBJ2-1; D call uncertain. Between the trimmed V and J ends, which lost 0 bases and 0 bases, there was a span of 12 bases. Germline V CDR1 and CDR2: LGHDT, YNNKEL (reference sequence). The CDR3 is 17 amino acids. The CDR3 coding sequence is TGTGCCAGCAGCCAAGAAACGACTCATAGCTCCTACAATGAGCAGTTCTTC. The encoded protein is CASSQETTHSSYNEQFF.

This clonotype was counted at least ten times. The chain is built from TRBV21-1 and TRBJ1-5. TRBV21-1 is labeled a pseudogene. This CDR3 is 10 amino acids long. The CDR3 DNA follows: TGTGCCAGCAGCCTCAAGCTCCAGCATTTT. Translating gives CASSLKLQHF.

This clonotype was seen a handful of times. V is TRBV12-3 or TRBV12-4 and J is TRBJ1-6; D remains ambiguous. V gave up 1 base and J gave up 10 bases, with 5 bases separating them. The CDR3 has 12 residues. Here the CDR3 reads CASSLGYSPLHF. The CDR3 bases are TGTGCCAGCAGTTTAGGGTACTCACCCCTCCACTTT.

In its sample, this clonotype was seen a few times. The chain has TRBV20-1 and TRBJ2-1; 8 bases fit TRBD2. V gave up 0 bases and J gave up 9 bases; unmatched junction bases: 10. Germline CDR1 reads DFQATT; CDR2 reads SNEGSKA (reference sequence). The CDR3 runs 15 residues. The CDR3 DNA is TGCAGTGCTAGAGATCGTGGTGGTAGCGGGGCTGAGCAGTTCTTC. Its protein is CSARDRGGSGAEQFF.

The chain recombines TRBV7-3 with TRBJ2-3; possible D gene TRBD2, 5 bases. The CDR3 is 14 residues long. The germline V gene has CDR1 SGHTA and CDR2 FQGTGA. Deletions cut 5 bases from V and 2 bases from J, with 11 bases between. The CDR3 spells CASSASGTTDTQYF. CDR3 DNA sequence: TGTGCCAGCAGCGCGAGCGGAACCACAGATACGCAGTATTTT.

This clonotype was seen more than once but under ten times. This rearrangement joins TRBV12-3 or TRBV12-4 to TRBJ1-6; tentative D call: TRBD1 (5 bases). The CDR3 extends over 15 amino acids. Trimming shortened V by 3 bases and J by 10 bases, and 16 bases separated the two germline ends. CDR3 protein: CASSLWGGAGSPLHF. Written as DNA, the CDR3 is TGTGCCAGCAGTTTGTGGGGGGGTGCAGGGTCACCCCTCCACTTT.

The CDR3 here is CASSQDLPGSIYGYTF. The CDR3 nucleotides are TGTGCCAGCAGCCAAGATCTGCCGGGGTCGATCTATGGCTACACCTTC. The chain joins TRBV4-2 to TRBJ1-2; D is undetermined. The V end lost 0 bases, the J end lost 4 bases, and 15 bases lay between the germline ends. This CDR3 region has 16 residues. The germline V gene has CDR1 LGHNA and CDR2 YNFKEQ.

This sequence joins TRBV20-1 and TRBJ2-1; possibly TRBD1 for D (5 bases). Germline CDR1 and CDR2: DFQATT and SNEGSKA (reference sequence). The V end was cut by 3 bases, the J end by 4 bases, with 10 bases between. The CDR3 is 13 amino acids. CDR3 in DNA: TGCAGTGCTAGCCTACAGGTATACAATGAGCAGTTCTTC. Protein product: CSASLQVYNEQFF.

The sample holds a few counts of this clonotype. The genes are TRBV5-6 and TRBJ2-1; D is tentatively TRBD1 or TRBD2 (5 bases each). Germline V CDR1 and CDR2: SGHDT, YYEEEE. The CDR3 extends over 13 amino acids. V was cut by 4 bases and J by 7 bases, with 12 bases left in between. The CDR3 region has the DNA TGTGCCAGCAGCAACGGGGCTAAGAATGAGCAGTTCTTC. Encoded protein: CASSNGAKNEQFF.

The chain combines TRBV9 with TRBJ2-4, with D perhaps matching TRBD1 or TRBD2 (5 bases each). Germline CDR1 is SGDLS and CDR2 is YYNGEE. The CDR3 is 14 amino acids. Trimming removed 0 bases at V and 7 bases at J, with 11 bases between. This CDR3 is CASSVGGRGNIQYF. For the CDR3, the DNA is TGTGCCAGCAGCGTAGGGGGCCGCGGGAACATTCAGTACTTC.

This clonotype was picked up a small number of times. The chain joins TRBV7-9 to TRBJ2-3; 8 bases align to TRBD2. After removal of 4 bases from V and 7 bases from J, the junction contained 13 bases not matched to a gene. Germline values: CDR1 SEHNR, CDR2 FQNEAQ (reference sequence). This CDR3 comprises 16 residues. In DNA form, the CDR3 reads TGTGCCAGCAGCTCTACTAGCGGTCCTGTCCAGAATACGCAGTATTTT. This gives the protein CASSSTSGPVQNTQYF.

This clonotype was counted at least ten times. The chain links TRBV20-1 to TRBJ2-1; TRBD2 might be the D (7 bases). The CDR3 loop spans 16 amino acids. V dropped 6 bases and J dropped 0 bases, with 18 bases sitting between them. Germline V gives CDR1 DFQATT, CDR2 SNEGSKA (reference sequence). The CDR3 DNA reads TGCAGTGCCCAAGGGGGGGGTTTAAGCTCCTACAATGAGCAGTTCTTC. It is translated as CSAQGGGLSSYNEQFF.

The sample holds many counts of this clonotype. The chain joins TRBV19 to TRBJ1-5, with 12 bases identical to TRBD1. Germline assignment: CDR1 LNHDA and CDR2 SQIVND (reference sequence). This CDR3 region has 15 residues. V trimming: 3 bases; J trimming: 7 bases; junction bases outside the gene matches: 4. DNA of the CDR3: TGTGCCAGTAGTATGGGACAGGGGGCATGGCAGCCCCAGCATTTT. This encodes CASSMGQGAWQPQHF.

This clonotype was found a few times. This chain connects TRBV18 to TRBJ1-3; D is undetermined. Germline V lookup: CDR1 KGHSH, CDR2 LQKENI. The CDR3 covers 13 residues. Trimming shortened V by 0 bases and J by 11 bases, and 11 bases separated the two germline ends. CDR3 coding DNA: TGTGCCAGCTCACCACCGAATGCGGCGGCCATATATTTT. It yields the protein CASSPPNAAAIYF.